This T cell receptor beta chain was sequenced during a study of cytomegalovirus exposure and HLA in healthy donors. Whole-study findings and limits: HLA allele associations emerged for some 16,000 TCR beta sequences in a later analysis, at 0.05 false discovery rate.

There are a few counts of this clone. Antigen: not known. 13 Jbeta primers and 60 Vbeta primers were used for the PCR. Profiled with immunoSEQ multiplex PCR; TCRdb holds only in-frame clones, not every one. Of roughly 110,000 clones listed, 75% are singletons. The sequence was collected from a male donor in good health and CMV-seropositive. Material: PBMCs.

CDR3 coding DNA: TGTGCCAGCAGTATGATGGGGCGCCCGGGCGAGCCCCAGCATTTT. It encodes CASSMMGRPGEPQHF. V and J are TRBV5-6 and TRBJ1-5, with TRBD1 as a possible D gene (5 bases). The CDR3 runs to 15 residues. The germline V gene encodes CDR1 SGHDT and CDR2 YYEEEE. The V gene lost 5 bases and the J gene lost 8 bases, with 20 bases spanning the gap.